A selection of T cell receptor beta chains follows, all from one sample in a study of blood T cell repertoires in COVID-19. Sequencing used immunoSEQ multiplex PCR; TCRdb keeps in-frame clones, though not all of them. This sample yields tens of thousands of clones, of which approximately 90% are seen a single time; roughly 10% belongs to the top ten. The source material was peripheral blood. Receptors were obtained from a human donor in a cohort sampled during active COVID-19. The CDR3 runs from the conserved cysteine through the conserved F or W. A D gene is named only where the DNA matches it firmly. For some rows the clone size is stated as once, few or many, or as a class when expanded; others skip it.

d_call,j_call,v_call,clone_size,cdr3_nt,cdr3_aa
TRBD2,TRBJ2-7,TRBV2,.,TGTGCCAGCAGCGGTGCCGGGACTAGCGTTAAGACCTACGAGCAGTACTTC,CASSGAGTSVKTYEQYF
TRBD2,TRBJ2-1,TRBV2,few,TGTGCCGGGGGACTAGCGGGGGTCAATGAGCAGTTCTTC,CAGGLAGVNEQFF
TRBD1,TRBJ2-7,TRBV13,.,TGTGCCAGCAGCGTGACAGGGGGGGAGCAGTACTTC,CASSVTGGEQYF
TRBD2,TRBJ2-1,TRBV7-9,once,TGTGCCAGCAGCTTCCGGATGGCGGGGGGCACCTACAATGAGCAGTTCTTC,CASSFRMAGGTYNEQFF
.,TRBJ1-5,TRBV7-8,.,TGTGCCAGCAGCTTAGAGGGAGGAAGCAATCAGCCCCAGCATTTT,CASSLEGGSNQPQHF
.,TRBJ2-7,TRBV6-2/TRBV6-3,.,TGTGCCAGCAGTCAGGGTGGCGAGCAGTACTTC,CASSQGGEQYF
.,TRBJ1-2,TRBV3-1/TRBV3-2,.,TGTGCCAGCAGCCGCGACAGCGACTATGGCTACACCTTC,CASSRDSDYGYTF
.,TRBJ1-2,TRBV23-1,.,TGCGCCAGCAGTCCCTACGGGGGGTACTTTTCTAACTATGGCTACACCTTC,CASSPYGGYFSNYGYTF
.,TRBJ2-7,TRBV24-1,few,TGTGCCACCAGCCGGGACTTCTACCCCAAAATATCCTACGAGCAGTACTTC,CATSRDFYPKISYEQYF
TRBD2,TRBJ2-2,TRBV11-2,.,TGTGCCAGCGAAAGTAGAGGGGTTAGCGGGAGTTCGGGCACCGGGGAGCTGTTTTTT,CASESRGVSGSSGTGELFF
TRBD2,TRBJ2-3,TRBV7-9,.,TGTGCCAGCAGCCCCGCTGGGCGGGGGAGCACAGATACGCAGTATTTT,CASSPAGRGSTDTQYF
.,TRBJ2-7,TRBV18,.,TGTGCCAGCTCACTAGCGAGTAGCCCCTACGAGCAGTACTTC,CASSLASSPYEQYF
.,TRBJ1-5,TRBV11-2,.,TGTGCCAGCAGCTTAAGACGCGGGCCAGACCAGCCCCAGCATTTT,CASSLRRGPDQPQHF
TRBD1,TRBJ1-2,TRBV19,.,TGTGCCAGTAGCGCCGGACAGGGCGACTATGGCTACACCTTC,CASSAGQGDYGYTF
.,TRBJ1-1,TRBV12-3/TRBV12-4,.,TGTGCCAGCAGTCAGGTTCCGAACACTGAAGCTTTCTTT,CASSQVPNTEAFF
.,TRBJ1-1,TRBV18,.,TGTGCCAGCTCACCATATGGACAGACAGGGAACACTGAAGCTTTCTTT,CASSPYGQTGNTEAFF
TRBD1,TRBJ2-2,TRBV11-3,.,TGTGCCAGCAGCCCCGGGACAGGGAACACCGGGGAGCTGTTTTTT,CASSPGTGNTGELFF
TRBD2,TRBJ2-7,TRBV20-1,.,TGCAGTGCTAGTGGGACGGGGGGGCCCTACGAGCAGTACTTC,CSASGTGGPYEQYF
.,TRBJ2-5,TRBV7-8,.,TGTGCCAGCAGCATCAAAGAGACCCAGTACTTC,CASSIKETQYF
TRBD1,TRBJ1-1,TRBV5-5,.,TGTGCCAGCAGCTGGGGACAGGGGAAGAACACTGAAGCTTTCTTT,CASSWGQGKNTEAFF
TRBD2,TRBJ2-5,TRBV3-1/TRBV3-2,.,TGTGCCAGCAGTCCTAGCGGGGGAGGGCAGGAGACCCAGTACTTC,CASSPSGGGQETQYF
TRBD2,TRBJ2-3,TRBV19,.,TGTGCCAGTACGGTAGCGGGATTCCCCACAGATACGCAGTATTTT,CASTVAGFPTDTQYF
.,TRBJ2-1,TRBV2,.,TGTGCCAGCAGTACCCAGTCCCTCAAATACAATGAGCAGTTCTTC,CASSTQSLKYNEQFF
.,TRBJ2-2,TRBV12-5,once,TGTGCTAGTGGTTTTCTCGGTCAGGGTGTTAGTGGGGCCGGGGAGCTGTTTTTT,CASGFLGQGVSGAGELFF
.,TRBJ2-1,TRBV6-1,.,TGTGCCAGCAGTAAAGGAACTATGGGTTTGTACAATGAGCAGTTCTTC,CASSKGTMGLYNEQFF
TRBD2,TRBJ2-3,TRBV6-1,.,TGTGCCAGCAGTGAATCGGGTAGCGGGCTCTGGGATACGCAGTATTTT,CASSESGSGLWDTQYF
TRBD2,TRBJ2-7,TRBV5-6,.,TGTGCCAGCAGCCCGTACGTCACCGGGACTAACGAGCAGTACTTC,CASSPYVTGTNEQYF
.,TRBJ1-2,TRBV20-1,.,TGCAGTGCCCTCCCTGGCTACACCTTC,CSALPGYTF
TRBD1,TRBJ1-5,TRBV19,.,TGTGCCAGTAGTCCCACCGGGGACAGCGGGAATCAGCCCCAGCATTTT,CASSPTGDSGNQPQHF
.,TRBJ1-1,TRBV7-8,.,TGTGCCAGCAGCTCCGGACAGCCCCCGAACACTGAAGCTTTCTTT,CASSSGQPPNTEAFF
TRBD1,TRBJ1-3,TRBV9,.,TGTGCCAGCAGCGTAGGAGGGGGCGCGGCTGGAAACACCATATATTTT,CASSVGGGAAGNTIYF
.,TRBJ2-3,TRBV6-5,.,TGTGCCAGCAGTCCGCGCGAGAGAACAGATACGCAGTATTTT,CASSPRERTDTQYF
.,TRBJ2-7,TRBV19,.,TGTGCCAGTAGTCTCGGACAGAAATACGAGCAGTACTTC,CASSLGQKYEQYF
.,TRBJ2-5,TRBV9,.,TGTGCCAGCAGCGTGGGGGGACTGCCTTTCCAAGAGACCCAGTACTTC,CASSVGGLPFQETQYF
.,TRBJ1-4,TRBV6-5,.,TGTGCCAGCAGCCGTAAGGTACAGGCGCTAAAACTGTTTTTT,CASSRKVQALKLFF
.,TRBJ1-3,TRBV6-1,.,TGTGCCAGCAGTGAAGCGACTTCGGCAGGGGGAAACACCATATATTTT,CASSEATSAGGNTIYF
TRBD1,TRBJ1-1,TRBV19,.,TGTGCCAGCAGAGGACAGGGGGGCACTGAAGCTTTCTTT,CASRGQGGTEAFF
TRBD1,TRBJ2-7,TRBV3-1/TRBV3-2,.,TGTGCCAGCAGCCATGCGGGACAGGGGGCCTACGAGCAGTACTTC,CASSHAGQGAYEQYF
TRBD2,TRBJ2-3,TRBV10-3,.,TGTGCCATGCATCCGGGACTAGCGGGCCCAGATACGCAGTATTTT,CAMHPGLAGPDTQYF
.,TRBJ1-1,TRBV7-9,.,TGTGCCAGCAGCCACGGGGGGAACACTGAAGCTTTCTTT,CASSHGGNTEAFF
.,TRBJ1-4,TRBV14,.,TGTGCCAGCAGCCAGTGGAGCCAAAAGTTGTTTTTT,CASSQWSQKLFF
.,TRBJ2-5,TRBV3-1/TRBV3-2,.,TGTGCCAGCAGCCCAATCGGAGGGTTGGAGACCCAGTACTTC,CASSPIGGLETQYF
TRBD1,TRBJ1-1,TRBV5-6,.,TGTGCCAGCAGCTTGGCCCTAGGGGGCCCCATGAACACTGAAGCTTTCTTT,CASSLALGGPMNTEAFF
TRBD2,TRBJ2-3,TRBV27,.,TGTGCCACCAGACTAGCGGGAGGGAGCACAGATACGCAGTATTTT,CATRLAGGSTDTQYF
TRBD1,TRBJ2-6,TRBV27,few,TGTGCCAGCAGTGTCGGGGTACGGGACAGGACTTCCTCTGGGGCCAACGTCCTGACTTTC,CASSVGVRDRTSSGANVLTF
.,TRBJ2-1,TRBV2,once,TGTGCCAGCAGATATGATTCAGGGGTGAATGAGCAGTTCTTC,CASRYDSGVNEQFF
.,TRBJ2-1,TRBV3-1/TRBV3-2,.,TGTGCCAGCAGCCAAGACCTCAGGGTCGATTTGGACAATGAGCAGTTCTTC,CASSQDLRVDLDNEQFF
.,TRBJ2-7,TRBV21-1,.,TGTGCCAGCAGCGGTCAAAGGGGGCACCCTAACGAGCAGTACTTC,CASSGQRGHPNEQYF